This TCR beta chain was sequenced during a study of CD8+ T cells in alopecia areata. Broader study findings: Higher clonality than in normal scalp was seen in lesional scalp, especially alopecia totalis/universalis.

Sequencing templates came from extracted RNA that was reverse transcribed into cDNA. Sequenced by immunoSEQ multiplex PCR; TCRdb stores in-frame clones only, minus some. The top ten hold approximately 30% of the sample, which has some 25,000 clones, 40% to 60% seen once. There are 15 residues in the CDR3. V was clipped by 6 bases and J by 4 bases; unmatched bases: 10. Germline V CDR1 and CDR2: SGHDN, FVKESK. This clone turned up a few times. Its target is not known. Using a FACSAria, the CD4+ and CD8+ T cells were sorted from the PBMCs. This chain connects TRBV14 to TRBJ2-7; 9 positions agree with TRBD1. The TCR originated in a human donor with alopecia areata. Sample: NKG2D-high CD8+ T cells sorted from blood. CDR3 sequence: CASSLAGQGWYEQYF. In nucleotides, the CDR3 is TGTGCCAGCAGTTTAGCCGGACAGGGGTGGTACGAGCAGTACTTC.